The rows below give T cell receptor beta chains drawn from one sample of a study of blood T cell repertoires in COVID-19. Repertoires were generated with immunoSEQ multiplex PCR, while TCRdb's copy carries only in-frame clones and drops some. The sample records 350,000 to 450,000 clones, approximately 90% being singletons. The sequencing sample was made of peripheral blood. The receptors come from a woman aged 40 to 49 with COVID-19, enrolled during active disease. Both conserved end residues are part of each CDR3. Each record gives: CDR3 protein, CDR3 DNA, CDR3 length, clone size, D gene, J gene, V gene. A D gene is named only where the DNA matches it firmly. Clone size is not always given. Where it is, it says once, few, many or a class for expanded clones.

CDR3: CASSFGRTYGYTF
DNA: TGTGCCAGCAGCTTCGGTAGGACTTATGGCTACACCTTC
length: 13
size: .
D: .
J: TRBJ1-2
V: TRBV7-9

CDR3: CASSDTGGYQPQHF
DNA: TGTGCCAGCAGTGATACAGGGGGATATCAGCCCCAGCATTTT
length: 14
size: .
D: TRBD1
J: TRBJ1-5
V: TRBV28

CDR3: CASSERARGNYGYTF
DNA: TGTGCCAGCAGTGAAAGGGCCAGGGGTAACTATGGCTACACCTTC
length: 15
size: .
D: .
J: TRBJ1-2
V: TRBV2

CDR3: CASSFKDRKETQYF
DNA: TGTGCCAGCAGTTTTAAGGACAGAAAAGAGACCCAGTACTTC
length: 14
size: .
D: .
J: TRBJ2-5
V: TRBV27

CDR3: CASSSRDWRIGYEQYF
DNA: TGTGCCAGCAGCTCCCGGGACTGGAGAATCGGCTACGAGCAGTACTTC
length: 16
size: .
D: .
J: TRBJ2-7
V: TRBV7-2

CDR3: CAWTEGAYSNQPQHF
DNA: TGTGCCTGGACGGAAGGAGCATATAGCAATCAGCCCCAGCATTTT
length: 15
size: .
D: .
J: TRBJ1-5
V: TRBV30

CDR3: CASSKAPNRGLTGGSNQPQHF
DNA: TGTGCCAGCAGCAAAGCGCCGAACAGGGGGCTAACGGGCGGCAGTAATCAGCCCCAGCATTTT
length: 21
size: .
D: .
J: TRBJ1-5
V: TRBV21-1

CDR3: CASSQTQGNTEAFF
DNA: TGTGCCAGCAGCCAAACACAGGGGAACACTGAAGCTTTCTTT
length: 14
size: .
D: .
J: TRBJ1-1
V: TRBV6-5

CDR3: CASSPVGGMNTEAFF
DNA: TGTGCCAGCAGCCCTGTAGGGGGAATGAACACTGAAGCTTTCTTT
length: 15
size: .
D: .
J: TRBJ1-1
V: TRBV5-6

CDR3: CASSFSVLAGVMSYNEQFF
DNA: TGTGCCAGCAGTTTCTCGGTGTTAGCGGGAGTTATGTCCTACAATGAGCAGTTCTTC
length: 19
size: .
D: TRBD2
J: TRBJ2-1
V: TRBV27

CDR3: CASSPRTGREGYTF
DNA: TGTGCCAGCAGCCCCAGGACAGGGAGGGAAGGCTACACCTTC
length: 14
size: .
D: TRBD1
J: TRBJ1-2
V: TRBV7-2

CDR3: CASSDPGHSRDEQYF
DNA: TGTGCCAGCAGTGATCCGGGACACTCAAGGGACGAGCAGTACTTC
length: 15
size: .
D: .
J: TRBJ2-7
V: TRBV6-2/TRBV6-3

CDR3: CASSTGRGSYNEQFF
DNA: TGTGCCAGCAGTACAGGGAGGGGGTCCTACAATGAGCAGTTCTTC
length: 15
size: once
D: .
J: TRBJ2-1
V: TRBV27

CDR3: CASSWKEGRGYTF
DNA: TGCGCCAGCAGCTGGAAGGAGGGACGGGGCTACACCTTC
length: 13
size: .
D: .
J: TRBJ1-2
V: TRBV5-1

CDR3: CASRGTGDQPQHF
DNA: TGTGCCAGCAGAGGGACAGGGGATCAGCCCCAGCATTTT
length: 13
size: once
D: TRBD1
J: TRBJ1-5
V: TRBV12-3/TRBV12-4

CDR3: CASSSTRDRGETQYF
DNA: TGTGCCAGCAGCTCGACCCGGGACAGGGGAGAGACCCAGTACTTC
length: 15
size: .
D: TRBD1
J: TRBJ2-5
V: TRBV28

CDR3: CASSPGQGTLTEAFF
DNA: TGTGCCAGCAGCCCGGGACAGGGCACATTGACTGAAGCTTTCTTT
length: 15
size: .
D: TRBD1
J: TRBJ1-1
V: TRBV6-5

CDR3: CAISPGLLAPQHF
DNA: TGTGCCATCAGTCCGGGACTTCTGGCGCCCCAGCATTTT
length: 13
size: .
D: .
J: TRBJ1-5
V: TRBV10-3

CDR3: CAWSKTKNTEAFF
DNA: TGTGCCTGGAGTAAAACAAAGAACACTGAAGCTTTCTTT
length: 13
size: .
D: .
J: TRBJ1-1
V: TRBV30

CDR3: CASSVGQSTGNTIYF
DNA: TGTGCCAGCAGCGTTGGACAGTCCACTGGAAACACCATATATTTT
length: 15
size: .
D: .
J: TRBJ1-3
V: TRBV7-8

CDR3: CASSMPRTGNTIYF
DNA: TGTGCCAGTAGTATGCCCAGGACAGGAAACACCATATATTTT
length: 14
size: few
D: .
J: TRBJ1-3
V: TRBV19

CDR3: CASSSTNSRPGTRRETQYF
DNA: TGTGCCAGCAGCTCAACTAATTCACGGCCCGGGACTAGAAGGGAGACCCAGTACTTC
length: 19
size: .
D: TRBD2
J: TRBJ2-5
V: TRBV7-3

CDR3: CASSQGLAFGQFF
DNA: TGCGCCAGCAGCCAGGGGCTTGCTTTTGGGCAGTTCTTC
length: 13
size: .
D: .
J: TRBJ2-1
V: TRBV4-3

CDR3: CASSQAGGSTDTQYF
DNA: TGTGCCAGCAGCCAAGCCGGGGGTAGCACAGATACGCAGTATTTT
length: 15
size: .
D: .
J: TRBJ2-3
V: TRBV7-3

CDR3: CASSQDNGQGRMYGYTF
DNA: TGTGCCAGCAGCCAAGATAATGGGCAGGGAAGAATGTATGGCTACACCTTC
length: 17
size: .
D: .
J: TRBJ1-2
V: TRBV3-1/TRBV3-2

CDR3: CASSQGSGAGESETQYF
DNA: TGTGCCAGCAGCCAAGGAAGCGGGGCAGGGGAATCAGAGACCCAGTACTTC
length: 17
size: .
D: .
J: TRBJ2-5
V: TRBV4-2

CDR3: CASSPQGTGELFF
DNA: TGTGCCAGCAGCCCCCAGGGGACCGGGGAGCTGTTTTTT
length: 13
size: .
D: .
J: TRBJ2-2
V: TRBV7-2

CDR3: CSVRDRGGETQYF
DNA: TGCAGCGTCCGGGACAGGGGGGGCGAGACCCAGTACTTC
length: 13
size: once
D: TRBD1
J: TRBJ2-5
V: TRBV29-1

CDR3: CASSPDRFDYGYTF
DNA: TGTGCCAGCAGTCCTGACAGGTTCGACTATGGCTACACCTTC
length: 14
size: .
D: .
J: TRBJ1-2
V: TRBV5-6

CDR3: CASSVVSGPEQYF
DNA: TGTGCCAGCAGCGTAGTTTCAGGGCCAGAGCAGTACTTC
length: 13
size: .
D: .
J: TRBJ2-7
V: TRBV9

CDR3: CASSLATGRAFF
DNA: TGTGCCAGCAGTTTGGCGACAGGGAGAGCTTTCTTT
length: 12
size: .
D: TRBD1
J: TRBJ1-1
V: TRBV12-3/TRBV12-4

CDR3: CASTRDRGNTIYF
DNA: TGTGCCAGCACCCGGGACAGGGGAAACACCATATATTTT
length: 13
size: few
D: TRBD1
J: TRBJ1-3
V: TRBV12-3/TRBV12-4

CDR3: CASSLQGQWEKLFF
DNA: TGTGCCAGTAGTCTACAGGGCCAGTGGGAAAAACTGTTTTTT
length: 14
size: .
D: .
J: TRBJ1-4
V: TRBV19

CDR3: CASNTPTAGTTIYGYTF
DNA: TGTGCCAGCAACACACCTACGGCCGGGACAACAATTTATGGCTACACCTTC
length: 17
size: .
D: .
J: TRBJ1-2
V: TRBV28

CDR3: CASSESDRGRNIQYF
DNA: TGTGCCAGCAGTGAAAGCGACAGGGGCCGAAACATTCAGTACTTC
length: 15
size: .
D: TRBD1
J: TRBJ2-4
V: TRBV6-1

CDR3: CASSARNFIGTSLDGANVLTF
DNA: TGCGCCAGCAGCGCCCGCAACTTCATCGGGACTTCACTAGATGGGGCCAACGTCCTGACTTTC
length: 21
size: .
D: .
J: TRBJ2-6
V: TRBV4-1

CDR3: CASSGPYEQYF
DNA: TGTGCCAGCAGCGGCCCCTACGAGCAGTACTTC
length: 11
size: .
D: .
J: TRBJ2-7
V: TRBV6-2/TRBV6-3

CDR3: CSAGQEPTNEKLFF
DNA: TGCAGCGCCGGACAGGAGCCAACTAATGAAAAACTGTTTTTT
length: 14
size: once
D: TRBD1
J: TRBJ1-4
V: TRBV29-1

CDR3: CASSPGRRDPQAFF
DNA: TGTGCCAGCAGTCCGGGGAGGAGGGATCCTCAGGCTTTCTTT
length: 14
size: .
D: .
J: TRBJ1-1
V: TRBV27

CDR3: CASSLRPASGRSNEQFF
DNA: TGTGCCAGCAGCTTAAGGCCGGCTAGCGGGAGGAGTAATGAGCAGTTCTTC
length: 17
size: once
D: TRBD2
J: TRBJ2-1
V: TRBV7-2

CDR3: CRTGDTDTQYF
DNA: TGCAGGACAGGAGATACAGATACGCAGTATTTT
length: 11
size: once
D: TRBD1
J: TRBJ2-3
V: TRBV10-3

CDR3: CASSEVLVGPLYGYTF
DNA: TGTGCCAGCAGTGAAGTCTTGGTTGGGCCGCTCTATGGCTACACCTTC
length: 16
size: .
D: .
J: TRBJ1-2
V: TRBV6-1

CDR3: CASSLVPGGGGSTEAFF
DNA: TGTGCCAGCAGCTTAGTCCCAGGGGGCGGTGGTAGCACTGAAGCTTTCTTT
length: 17
size: few
D: TRBD1
J: TRBJ1-1
V: TRBV7-9

CDR3: CSVGDKGSPLHF
DNA: TGCAGCGTTGGGGACAAGGGGTCTCCCCTCCACTTT
length: 12
size: .
D: .
J: TRBJ1-6
V: TRBV29-1

CDR3: CASSPRTGSYEQYF
DNA: TGCGCCAGCAGCCCGAGAACAGGGTCCTACGAGCAGTACTTC
length: 14
size: .
D: .
J: TRBJ2-7
V: TRBV5-1

CDR3: CASSPQGLYGYTF
DNA: TGTGCCAGCAGCCCACAGGGGCTCTATGGCTACACCTTC
length: 13
size: .
D: TRBD1
J: TRBJ1-2
V: TRBV6-5

CDR3: CASSPISAAPMNTEAFF
DNA: TGTGCCAGCTCACCAATTTCGGCAGCGCCTATGAACACTGAAGCTTTCTTT
length: 17
size: .
D: .
J: TRBJ1-1
V: TRBV18

CDR3: CASSSDGVLGETQYF
DNA: TGTGCCAGCAGCTCGGACGGGGTTCTGGGAGAGACCCAGTACTTC
length: 15
size: .
D: .
J: TRBJ2-5
V: TRBV5-8

CDR3: CASSQERTATTQQYF
DNA: TGCGCCAGCAGCCAAGAAAGGACAGCTACGACGCAGCAGTACTTC
length: 15
size: .
D: .
J: TRBJ2-7
V: TRBV4-3

CDR3: CASSVKDRPQETQYF
DNA: TGTGCCAGTAGTGTGAAGGACAGACCCCAAGAGACCCAGTACTTC
length: 15
size: .
D: .
J: TRBJ2-5
V: TRBV19

CDR3: CASRTEGYGYTF
DNA: TGTGCCAGTAGAACGGAGGGCTATGGCTACACCTTC
length: 12
size: .
D: .
J: TRBJ1-2
V: TRBV19

CDR3: CASSVGVRVAGNTIYF
DNA: TGTGCCAGCAGCGTAGGGGTCCGGGTGGCTGGAAACACCATATATTTT
length: 16
size: once
D: .
J: TRBJ1-3
V: TRBV9